The 9 T cell receptor beta chains below come from one sample, sequenced in a study of shared clonotypes between healthy human individuals. Data came from immunoSEQ multiplex PCR; TCRdb stores just in-frame clones and leaves some out. Counted here are about 2,100,000 clones, about 92% occurring once; the ten biggest clones make up about 1.8%. CD45RO-negative, CCR7-positively selected cells formed the naive CD8 fraction, excluding terminally differentiated effector memory CD45RA+ cells. The sequenced sample was naive CD8+ T cells from PBMCs. The receptors were gathered from a man between 18 and 29 years old in good health. Some clones in this sample may be carry-over from other donors' samples.

On this clone: Germline is not matched at one junction end, which may reflect a read error. The chain has TRBV10-1 and TRBJ2-2; 10 nucleotides agree with TRBD1. Germline V gives CDR1 WNHNN, CDR2 SYGVQD (reference sequence). This CDR3 spans 16 amino acids. CDR3 protein: CASSEWGQGNAGELFF. The CDR3 region has the DNA TGCGCCAGCAGTGAGTGGGGACAGGGGAACGCCGGGGAGCTGTTTTTT.

This sequence joins TRBV9 and TRBJ2-7; 8 positions match TRBD2. CDR3 length equals 16 residues. CDR1 is SGDLS, CDR2 YYNGEE, per germline. V was clipped by 4 bases and J by 2 bases; unmatched bases: 11. CDR3 amino acids: CASSPPSGSHPYEQYF. DNA of the CDR3: TGTGCCAGCAGCCCCCCAAGCGGGAGCCACCCCTACGAGCAGTACTTC.

As concerns this clone: This specimen includes other DNA sequences encoding the same CDR3. The rearrangement links TRBV15 to TRBJ2-7, with no clear D. Looked up from germline, CDR1 is LNHNV and CDR2 is YYDKDF (reference sequence). Trimming stripped 3 bases from V and 2 bases from J, with 5 bases between. The CDR3 has 12 amino acids. The CDR3 protein is CATSSRTYEQYF. CDR3 sequence (DNA): TGTGCCACCAGCAGCAGGACCTACGAGCAGTACTTC. The full variable domain, completed using reference TRBV15 and TRBJ2-7, is DAMVIQNPRYQVTQFGKPVTLSCSQTLNHNVMYWYQQKSSQAPKLLFHYYDKDFNNEADTPDNFQSRRPNTSFCFLDIRSPGLGDTAMYLCATSSRTYEQYFGPGTRLTVT.

The chain has TRBV10-2 and TRBJ2-5, with D hard to call. The CDR3 is 10 amino acids. Germline V gene data show CDR1 as WSHSY and CDR2 as SAAADI. V was clipped by 8 bases and J by 7 bases, with 8 bases between them. The CDR3 sequence is CASSAGTQYF. Here the CDR3 DNA reads TGCGCCAGCTCAGCTGGGACCCAGTACTTC.

This chain uses TRBV30 with TRBJ2-7; TRBD2 is a possible D gene (5 bases). The CDR3 extends over 16 amino acids. CDR1 and CDR2 from the germline V gene are GTSNPN and SVGIG (reference sequence). V was clipped by 0 bases and J by 2 bases, with 17 bases between them. CDR3 coding DNA: TGTGCCTGGAGTGTACGGAGCGGACCATATACCTACGAGCAGTACTTC. Its translation is CAWSVRSGPYTYEQYF. The full variable domain, its missing parts supplied by reference TRBV30 and TRBJ2-7, is SQTIHQWPATLVQPVGSPLSLECTVEGTSNPNLYWYRQAAGRGLQLLFYSVGIGQISSEVPQNLSASRPQDRQFILSSKKLLLSDSGFYLCAWSVRSGPYTYEQYFGPGTRLTVT.

This rearrangement joins TRBV5-4 to TRBJ1-2; 7 bases align to TRBD1. This CDR3 has 13 amino acids. The ends lost 4 bases at V and 7 bases at J; junction bases unmatched: 7. The germline V gene has CDR1 SGHNT and CDR2 YYREEE (reference sequence). CDR3 sequence reads: CASSTPGQSGYTF. The CDR3 coding sequence is TGTGCCAGCAGCACCCCGGGACAGTCTGGCTACACCTTC.

This clone was seen just once. V is TRBV28 and J is TRBJ1-1, with TRBD1 identical over 8 bases. J gave up 6 bases and V 6 bases, and 9 bases lay outside the gene matches. Germline lookup yields CDR1 MDHEN and CDR2 SYDVKM. This CDR3 has 14 amino acids. In nucleotides, the CDR3 is TGTGCCAGCAGCCCCGGACAGGGTGTCCCTGAAGCTTTCTTT. Amino acids: CASSPGQGVPEAFF.

V usage is TRBV7-9 and J usage is TRBJ2-5; D possibly matches TRBD1 or TRBD2 (6 bases each). The CDR3 loop spans 15 amino acids. Germline CDR1 reads SEHNR; CDR2 reads FQNEAQ (reference sequence). The V and J ends lost 1 base and 5 bases respectively, with 14 bases between them. CDR3 nucleotide sequence: TGTGCCAGCAGCTTAGTTGGGGGGCGCGGCGAGACCCAGTACTTC. Translated, it gives CASSLVGGRGETQYF. Supplemented by reference TRBV7-9 and TRBJ2-5, the full variable domain reads DTGVSQNPRHKITKRGQNVTFRCDPISEHNRLYWYRQTLGQGPEFLTYFQNEAQLEKSRLLSDRFSAERPKGSFSTLEIQRTEQGDSAMYLCASSLVGGRGETQYFGPGTRLLVL.

With regard to this clone: The sample holds other DNA sequences that translate to the same CDR3. The chain joins TRBV5-4 to TRBJ1-1, with D possibly being TRBD1 (5 bases). CDR1 SGHNT and CDR2 YYREEE come from the germline V gene (reference sequence). Trimming removed 0 bases from V and 0 bases from J, with 6 bases in between. This CDR3 is 14 amino acids long. CDR3 in amino acids: CASSLDRMNTEAFF. CDR3 sequence (DNA): TGTGCCAGCAGCTTGGACAGGATGAACACTGAAGCTTTCTTT.